This paragraph covers one TCR beta chain sequence. Its antigen remains unidentified. The assay was immunoSEQ multiplex PCR, and TCRdb's table has in-frame clones only and misses some. The sample comprises just over 2,000,000 clones, about 95% of which are singletons, and 1.1% rests with the top ten. The data were taken from a study of shared clonotypes between healthy human individuals. The CDR3 length is 14 residues. Trimming left V 4 bases short and J 2 bases short, with 11 bases between. Germline values: CDR1 SGHVS, CDR2 FQNEAQ. Study-level results: Since donors were few, the genetic and exposure-history diversity represented was limited.

In the naive CD8 group, cells lacked CD45RO and were positively selected for CCR7, so terminally differentiated effector memory CD45RA+ cells were left out. Material: naive CD8+ T cells sorted from blood. This sequence originates from a man aged 18 to 29 in good health. The rearrangement uses TRBV7-8 and TRBJ1-2, with a weak D call TRBD1 (6 bases). The CDR3 is CASSSGHRNYGYTF. The CDR3 nucleotides are TGTGCCAGCAGCTCGGGACATCGGAACTATGGCTACACCTTC. Drawing the rest from reference TRBV7-8 and TRBJ1-2, the complete variable domain is GAGVSQSPRYKVAKRGQDVALRCDPISGHVSLFWYQQALGQGPEFLTYFQNEAQLDKSGLPSDRFFAERPEGSVSTLKIQRTQQEDSAVYLCASSSGHRNYGYTFGSGTRLTVV.